This T cell receptor (beta chain) was identified during a study of control samples from healthy donors and cancer patients. A few counts support this clone. The assay was immunoSEQ multiplex PCR, and TCRdb's table has in-frame clones only and misses some. The table shows approximately 97,000 clones, with about 90% occurring only once. The sequence came from a woman aged 18-35 years in good health. The specimen was blood.

The CDR3 here is CASKGDSQYF. The DNA for the CDR3 is TGTGCCAGTAAGGGGGATAGCCAGTACTTC. V usage is TRBV19 and J usage is TRBJ2-5; tentative D call: TRBD1 (6 bases). V dropped 7 bases and J dropped 10 bases, with 10 bases sitting between them. The CDR3 runs 10 residues. Germline CDR1 is LNHDA and CDR2 is SQIVND (reference sequence).